This T cell receptor (beta chain) was found in a study of T cells in localized non-small cell lung cancer. Concerning this clone itself: Its antigen is not known.

General study results and limits: It remains possible that heterogeneity exists, since only one tumor region was sequenced. The study linked higher blood T cell density to longer overall survival. Adjacent lung was found to contain a median roughly 58 of the top 100 tumor clones.

Repertoires were generated with immunoSEQ multiplex PCR, while TCRdb's copy carries only in-frame clones and drops some. The sample includes about 3,000 clones, around 30% of them seen just once. The CDR3 has 15 amino acids. Germline V gives CDR1 SGHNT, CDR2 YENEEA. With V trimmed by 5 bases and J by 6 bases, 8 bases remained unmatched. This sequence joins TRBV11-3 and TRBJ2-2; 8 nucleotides align to TRBD1. The clonotype originates from a male donor at least 60 years old with stage II squamous cell lung carcinoma. Sequenced material: lung tumor tissue, taken before any cancer treatment. CDR3 region: CASSPGDRTSGELFF. The DNA for the CDR3 is TGTGCCAGCAGCCCCGGGGACAGGACTTCCGGGGAGCTGTTTTTT.